These T cell receptor beta chains were read from a single sample in a study of response to subunit inactivated influenza vaccine. TCRdb itself ran the RT-PCR reads through MiXCR, one entry per CDR3 protein. The table has around 750,000 distinct CDR3 sequences, about 20% seen once. The specimen was PBMCs from blood, collected less than 6 days after vaccination. Source of these receptors: a man aged 50 to 60 who received an inactivated influenza vaccine. Each CDR3 is given with its conserved first and last residue. The D gene is left open where the match is weak. Part of the rows lack a size; the others show once, few, many or a class for expanded clones.

few . TRBJ1-3 TRBV7-9 TGTGCCAGCAGCCAGGGAGAAGGAAACACCATATATTTT CASSQGEGNTIYF
. TRBD2 TRBJ2-5 TRBV6-5 TGTGCCAGCAGTTACTCGAGGACTAGCGGCCAAGAGACCCAGTACTTC CASSYSRTSGQETQYF
. TRBD1 TRBJ2-3 TRBV5-1 TGCGCCACCAAGGAGCAGGGGGCGCAAGATACGCAGTATTTT CATKEQGAQDTQYF
few . TRBJ2-1 TRBV5-1 TGCGCCAGCAGCTTAAGCTTCCCCCATGAGCAGTTCTTC CASSLSFPHEQFF
. TRBD1 TRBJ2-1 TRBV29-1 TGCAGCGTTGAGGGACAGGGGAGCTCCTACAATGAGCAGTTCTTC CSVEGQGSSYNEQFF
. . TRBJ1-3 TRBV29-1 TGCAGCGTTGATGGGGGCTCTGGAAACACCATATATTTT CSVDGGSGNTIYF
. . TRBJ2-1 TRBV5-1 TGCGCCAGCAGCTTCGCGACAAGGACACCTTACAATGAGCAGTTCTTC CASSFATRTPYNEQFF
once . TRBJ2-7 TRBV29-1 TGCAGCGTTGGGGTCACAATCTACGAGCAGTACTTC CSVGVTIYEQYF
few . TRBJ2-1 TRBV7-8 TGTGCCAGCAGCTTAGACGCCTCCTACAATGAGCAGTTCTTC CASSLDASYNEQFF
once . TRBJ2-1 TRBV20-1 TGCAGTGCTAGAGATGAAGCCCTAATTTCGGGCTCCTACAATGAGCAGTTCTTC CSARDEALISGSYNEQFF
many TRBD2 TRBJ2-1 TRBV6-2/TRBV6-3 TGTGCCAGCAGTTTGGGACTAGCGGGAGGGCAGTTCTTC CASSLGLAGGQFF
. TRBD2 TRBJ2-1 TRBV20-1 TGCAGTGCTCCCCGCAGGGAAAGCGGGAGTCGGGGTTTTAATGAGCAGTTCTTC CSAPRRESGSRGFNEQFF
. TRBD2 TRBJ2-3 TRBV25-1 TGTGCCAGCAGTGAGGGCGGGAGGGCCCAGGATACGCAGTATTTT CASSEGGRAQDTQYF
few TRBD2 TRBJ2-3 TRBV7-3 TGTGCCAGCAGCCCGGCTAGCGGGAGGGTAAATACGCAGTATTTT CASSPASGRVNTQYF
few TRBD2 TRBJ2-3 TRBV20-1 TGCAGTCAAAGGCCCCCAAGACTAGCGGGAGGCCCAGCGACGCAGTATTTT CSQRPPRLAGGPATQYF
many . TRBJ2-1 TRBV12-3/TRBV12-4 TGTGCCAGCAGTTTGTCCGGGCCAACCAATGAGCAGTTCTTC CASSLSGPTNEQFF
few . TRBJ2-3 TRBV7-9 TGTGCCAGCAGCTTAGTTGTTGGCGGACGCACAGATACGCAGTATTTT CASSLVVGGRTDTQYF
few . TRBJ2-1 TRBV10-3 TGTGCCATCAGTGAGGGGCAGGGGTGGGTTGAGCAGTTCTTC CAISEGQGWVEQFF
. . TRBJ2-7 TRBV5-1 TGCGCCAGCAGCTTGAGCGCAAGCTACACCTACGAGCAGTACTTC CASSLSASYTYEQYF
. . TRBJ2-7 TRBV11-2 TGTGCCAGCAGGGAAGACTACCTTCGAGTGAACGAGCAGTACTTC CASREDYLRVNEQYF
. . TRBJ1-5 TRBV20-1 TGCAGTGCTAGGGTAGGACATGGCAATCAGCCCCAGCATTTT CSARVGHGNQPQHF
few . TRBJ2-1 TRBV20-1 TGCAGTGCTAGAGGTGGAGTAGCAGCATACAATGAGCAGTTCTTC CSARGGVAAYNEQFF
. TRBD2 TRBJ2-1 TRBV25-1 TGTGCCAGCAGTGAACTACTAGCGGGATCAAATGAGCAGTTCTTC CASSELLAGSNEQFF
few . TRBJ2-7 TRBV6-2/TRBV6-3 TGTGCCAGCAGTTTCGACATCTACGAGCAGTACTTC CASSFDIYEQYF
few TRBD2 TRBJ2-1 TRBV20-1 TGCAGTGCTAGATCGCTCCTTCTAGCGGGTCGCAACTCCTACAATGAGCAGTTCTTC CSARSLLLAGRNSYNEQFF
. TRBD2 TRBJ2-3 TRBV12-3/TRBV12-4 TGTGCCAGCAGTTTAGTAGCGGGAGAGGCAGATACGCAGTATTTT CASSLVAGEADTQYF
few . TRBJ2-7 TRBV29-1 TGCAGCGCCGGAGAAACCTACGAGCAGTACTTC CSAGETYEQYF
. . TRBJ1-1 TRBV20-1 TGCAGTGCTAGAGCTTTTGAAGGCGGGATGAACACTGAAGCTTTCTTT CSARAFEGGMNTEAFF
. TRBD1 TRBJ2-3 TRBV9 TGTGCCAGCAGCGTAAGGGCCGGGACAGGAACAGATACGCAGTATTTT CASSVRAGTGTDTQYF